Given below is one T cell receptor beta chain in context. Sequenced by immunoSEQ multiplex PCR; TCRdb stores in-frame clones only, minus some. The repertoire holds around 30,000 clones, with approximately 90% as singletons. This entry belongs to a study of T cell changes during pregnancy in multiple sclerosis. V lost 3 bases and J 0 bases, leaving 8 bases between the germline ends. Germline V gene data show CDR1 as KGHSH and CDR2 as LQKENI. The CDR3 length is 14 residues. The TCR was taken from a female donor with multiple sclerosis, enrolled in a pregnancy study. This specimen was CD8+ T cells from peripheral blood mononuclear cells, taken in the second trimester of pregnancy. V gene TRBV18 combines with J gene TRBJ1-1; D uncertain. The CDR3 sequence is CASSPGWMNTEAFF. Written as DNA, the CDR3 is TGTGCCAGCTCACCCGGGTGGATGAACACTGAAGCTTTCTTT.